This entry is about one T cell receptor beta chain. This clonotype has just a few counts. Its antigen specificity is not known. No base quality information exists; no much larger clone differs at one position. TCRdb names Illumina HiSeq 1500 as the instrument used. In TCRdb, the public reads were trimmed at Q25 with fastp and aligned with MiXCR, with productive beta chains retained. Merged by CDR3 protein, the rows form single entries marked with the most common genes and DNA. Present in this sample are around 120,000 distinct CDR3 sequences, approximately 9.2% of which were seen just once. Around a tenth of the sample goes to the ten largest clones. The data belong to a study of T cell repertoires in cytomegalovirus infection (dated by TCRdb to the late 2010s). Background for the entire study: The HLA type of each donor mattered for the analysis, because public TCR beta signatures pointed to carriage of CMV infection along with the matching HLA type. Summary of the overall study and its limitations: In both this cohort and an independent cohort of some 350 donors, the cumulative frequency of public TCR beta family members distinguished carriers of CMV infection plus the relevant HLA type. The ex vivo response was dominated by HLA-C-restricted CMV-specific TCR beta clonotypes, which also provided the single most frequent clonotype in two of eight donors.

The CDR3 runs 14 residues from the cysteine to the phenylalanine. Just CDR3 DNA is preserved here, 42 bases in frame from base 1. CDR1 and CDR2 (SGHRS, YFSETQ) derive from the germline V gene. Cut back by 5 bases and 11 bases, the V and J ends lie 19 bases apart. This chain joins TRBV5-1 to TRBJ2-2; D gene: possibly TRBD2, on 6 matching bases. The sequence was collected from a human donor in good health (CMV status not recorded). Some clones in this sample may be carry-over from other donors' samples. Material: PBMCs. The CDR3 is CASSQSGFPGELFF. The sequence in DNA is TGCGCCAGCAGTCAAAGCGGGTTCCCGGGCGAGCTGTTTTTT.